The subject of this entry is one T cell receptor beta chain. Measured with immunoSEQ multiplex PCR; TCRdb has only the in-frame clones, and not every one. The sample lists more than 140,000 clones; about 87% were seen once. There are 10 residues in the CDR3. The ends were cut back, 2 bases at V and 9 bases at J, with 4 bases in the middle. This entry is derived from a study of T cell responses to AZD1222 COVID-19 vaccine. This clonotype originated in an adult in good health. V is TRBV12-3 or TRBV12-4 and J is TRBJ1-1; D unresolved. Sequenced material: peripheral blood, taken on day 0 of AZD1222 vaccination. Written as DNA, the CDR3 is TGTGCCAGCAGTTTAAGTCAAGCTTTCTTT. It codes for CASSLSQAFF.